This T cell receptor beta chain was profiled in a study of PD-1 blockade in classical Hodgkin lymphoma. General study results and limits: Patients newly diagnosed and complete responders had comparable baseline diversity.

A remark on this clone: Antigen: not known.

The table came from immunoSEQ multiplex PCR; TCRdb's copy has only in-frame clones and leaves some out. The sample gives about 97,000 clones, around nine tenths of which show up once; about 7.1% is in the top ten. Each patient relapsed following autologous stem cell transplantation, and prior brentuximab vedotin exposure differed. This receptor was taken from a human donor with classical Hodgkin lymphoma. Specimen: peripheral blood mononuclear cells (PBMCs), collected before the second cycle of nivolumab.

The CDR3 nucleotides read TGTGCCAGTCGCCCCTCGGGAGCTCCCAATGAGCAGTTCTTC. It translates to CASRPSGAPNEQFF. The V and J genes are TRBV19 and TRBJ2-1; tentatively, D is TRBD2 (6 bases). This CDR3 has 14 residues. The germline CDR1 and CDR2 sequences are LNHDA and SQIVND (reference sequence). With 8 bases removed from V and 6 bases from J, the gap between germline ends came to 17 bases.